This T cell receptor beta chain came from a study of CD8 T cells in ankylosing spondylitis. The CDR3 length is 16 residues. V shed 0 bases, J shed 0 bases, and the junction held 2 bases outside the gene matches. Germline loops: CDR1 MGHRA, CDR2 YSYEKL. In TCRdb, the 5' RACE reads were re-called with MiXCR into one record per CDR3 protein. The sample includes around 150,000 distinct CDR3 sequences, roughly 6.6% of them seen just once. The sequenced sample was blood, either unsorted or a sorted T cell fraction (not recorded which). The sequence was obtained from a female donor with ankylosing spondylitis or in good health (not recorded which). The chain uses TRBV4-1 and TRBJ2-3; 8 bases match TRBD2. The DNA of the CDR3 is TGCGCCAGCAGCCAAGATGGACTAGCCAGCACAGATACGCAGTATTTT. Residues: CASSQDGLASTDTQYF.